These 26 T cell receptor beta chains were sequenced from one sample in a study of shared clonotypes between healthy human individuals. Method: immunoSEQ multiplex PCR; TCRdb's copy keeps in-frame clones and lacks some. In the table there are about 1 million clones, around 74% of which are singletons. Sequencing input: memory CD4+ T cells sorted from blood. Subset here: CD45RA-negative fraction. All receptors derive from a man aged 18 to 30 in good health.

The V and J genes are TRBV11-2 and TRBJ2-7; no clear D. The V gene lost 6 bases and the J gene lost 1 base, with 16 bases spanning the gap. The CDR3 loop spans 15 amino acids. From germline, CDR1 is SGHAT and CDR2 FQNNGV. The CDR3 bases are TGTGCCAGCAGTCAGAATGCCGCAGGTTCCTACGAGCAGTACTTC. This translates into CASSQNAAGSYEQYF.

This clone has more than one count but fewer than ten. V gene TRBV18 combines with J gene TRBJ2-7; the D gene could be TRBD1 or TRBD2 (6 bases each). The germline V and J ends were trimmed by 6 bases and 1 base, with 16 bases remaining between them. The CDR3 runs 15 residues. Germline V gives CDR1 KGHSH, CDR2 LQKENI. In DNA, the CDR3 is TGTGCCAGCTCTGCGGCCACAGGGAGGTCCTACGAGCAGTACTTC. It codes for CASSAATGRSYEQYF.

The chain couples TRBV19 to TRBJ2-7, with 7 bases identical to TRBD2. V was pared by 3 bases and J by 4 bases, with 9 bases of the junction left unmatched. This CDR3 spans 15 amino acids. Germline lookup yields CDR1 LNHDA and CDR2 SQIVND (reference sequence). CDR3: CASSIAGEVSYEQYF. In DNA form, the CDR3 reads TGTGCCAGTAGTATCGCGGGGGAGGTGAGTTACGAGCAGTACTTC. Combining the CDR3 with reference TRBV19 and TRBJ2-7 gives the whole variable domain DGGITQSPKYLFRKEGQNVTLSCEQNLNHDAMYWYRQDPGQGLRLIYYSQIVNDFQKGDIAEGYSVSREKKESFPLTVTSAQKNPTAFYLCASSIAGEVSYEQYFGPGTRLTVT.

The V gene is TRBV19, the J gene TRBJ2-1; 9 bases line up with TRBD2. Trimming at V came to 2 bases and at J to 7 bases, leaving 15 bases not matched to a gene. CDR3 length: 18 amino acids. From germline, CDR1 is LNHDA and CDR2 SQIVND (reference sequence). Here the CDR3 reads CASSIQGLAGIGRNEQFF. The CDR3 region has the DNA TGTGCCAGTAGTATACAAGGGCTAGCGGGAATAGGAAGGAATGAGCAGTTCTTC.

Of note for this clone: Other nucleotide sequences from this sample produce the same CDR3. The CDR3 nucleotides read TGTGCCACCAGCAGGGGCGGGGATTCCTACGAGCAGTACTTC. This codes for CATSRGGDSYEQYF. V and J are TRBV15 and TRBJ2-7; D may be TRBD2 (6 bases). Trimming removed 3 bases at V and 1 base at J, with 10 bases between. The CDR3 totals 14 residues. The germline V gene encodes CDR1 LNHNV and CDR2 YYDKDF (reference sequence). Supplemented by reference TRBV15 and TRBJ2-7, the full variable domain reads DAMVIQNPRYQVTQFGKPVTLSCSQTLNHNVMYWYQQKSSQAPKLLFHYYDKDFNNEADTPDNFQSRRPNTSFCFLDIRSPGLGDTAMYLCATSRGGDSYEQYFGPGTRLTVT.

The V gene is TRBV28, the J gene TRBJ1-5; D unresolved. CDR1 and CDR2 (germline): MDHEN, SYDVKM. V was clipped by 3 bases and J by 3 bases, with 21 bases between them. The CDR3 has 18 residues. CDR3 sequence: CASSLVLLQPLNNQPQHF. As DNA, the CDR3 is TGTGCCAGCAGTTTGGTCCTCCTGCAGCCGCTTAACAATCAGCCCCAGCATTTT.

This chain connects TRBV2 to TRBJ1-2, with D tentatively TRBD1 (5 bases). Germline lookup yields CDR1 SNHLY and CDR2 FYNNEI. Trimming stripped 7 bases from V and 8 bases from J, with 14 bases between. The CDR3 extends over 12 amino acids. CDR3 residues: CASTQDTRGYTF. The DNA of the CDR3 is TGTGCCAGCACCCAGGACACTCGAGGCTACACCTTC.

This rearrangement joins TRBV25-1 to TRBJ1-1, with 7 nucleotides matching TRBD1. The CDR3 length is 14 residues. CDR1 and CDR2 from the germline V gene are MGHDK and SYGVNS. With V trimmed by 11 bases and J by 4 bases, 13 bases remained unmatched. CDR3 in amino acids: CAAQGTVRATEAFF. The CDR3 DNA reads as TGTGCCGCACAGGGGACCGTGCGGGCCACTGAAGCTTTCTTT.

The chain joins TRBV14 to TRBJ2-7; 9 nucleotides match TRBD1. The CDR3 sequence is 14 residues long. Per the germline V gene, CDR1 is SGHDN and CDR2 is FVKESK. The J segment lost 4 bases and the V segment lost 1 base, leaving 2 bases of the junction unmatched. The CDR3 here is CASSQGQGVYEQYF. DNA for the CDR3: TGTGCCAGCAGCCAAGGACAGGGGGTATACGAGCAGTACTTC.

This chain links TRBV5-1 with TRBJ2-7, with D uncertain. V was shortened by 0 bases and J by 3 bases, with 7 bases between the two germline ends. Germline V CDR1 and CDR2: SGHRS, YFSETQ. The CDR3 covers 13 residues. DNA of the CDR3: TGCGCCAGCAGCTTGGACACCTACTACGAGCAGTACTTC. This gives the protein CASSLDTYYEQYF.

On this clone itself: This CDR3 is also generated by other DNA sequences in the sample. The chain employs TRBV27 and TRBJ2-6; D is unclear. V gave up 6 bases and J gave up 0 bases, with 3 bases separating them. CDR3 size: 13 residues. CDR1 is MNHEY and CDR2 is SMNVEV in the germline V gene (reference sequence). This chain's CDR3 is CASSSSGANVLTF. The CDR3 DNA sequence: TGTGCCAGCAGCAGCTCTGGGGCCAACGTCCTGACTTTC.

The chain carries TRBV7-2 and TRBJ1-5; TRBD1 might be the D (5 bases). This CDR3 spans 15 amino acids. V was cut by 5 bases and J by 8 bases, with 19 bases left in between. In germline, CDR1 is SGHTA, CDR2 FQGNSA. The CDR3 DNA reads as TGTGCCAGCAGCCTAAGGTTCGGGGGAAGAGAGCCCCAGCATTTT. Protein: CASSLRFGGREPQHF. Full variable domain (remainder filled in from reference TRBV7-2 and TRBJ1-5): GAGVSQSPSNKVTEKGKDVELRCDPISGHTALYWYRQSLGQGLEFLIYFQGNSAPDKSGLPSDRFSAERTGGSVSTLTIQRTQQEDSAVYLCASSLRFGGREPQHFGDGTRLSIL.

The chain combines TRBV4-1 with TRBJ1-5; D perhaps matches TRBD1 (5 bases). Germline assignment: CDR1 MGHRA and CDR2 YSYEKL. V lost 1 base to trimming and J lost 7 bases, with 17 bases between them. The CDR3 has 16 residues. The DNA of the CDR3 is TGCGCCAGCAGCCAAGGCGCAGGGCTTTTGGGACAGCCCCAGCATTTT. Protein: CASSQGAGLLGQPQHF.

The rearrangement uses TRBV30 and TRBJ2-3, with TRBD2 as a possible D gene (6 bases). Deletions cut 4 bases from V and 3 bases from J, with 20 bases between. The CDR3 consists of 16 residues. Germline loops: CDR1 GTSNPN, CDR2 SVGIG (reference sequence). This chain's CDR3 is CAWTWDSLRGTDTQYF. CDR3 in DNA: TGTGCCTGGACGTGGGACTCCCTCCGGGGTACAGATACGCAGTATTTT.

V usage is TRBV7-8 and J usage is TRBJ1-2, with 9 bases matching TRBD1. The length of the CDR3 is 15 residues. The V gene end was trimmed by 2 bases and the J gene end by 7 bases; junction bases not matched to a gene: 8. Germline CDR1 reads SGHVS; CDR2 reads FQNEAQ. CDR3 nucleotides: TGTGCCAGCAGCTTAAGAATCGGACAGGGGTCTGGCTACACCTTC. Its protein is CASSLRIGQGSGYTF.

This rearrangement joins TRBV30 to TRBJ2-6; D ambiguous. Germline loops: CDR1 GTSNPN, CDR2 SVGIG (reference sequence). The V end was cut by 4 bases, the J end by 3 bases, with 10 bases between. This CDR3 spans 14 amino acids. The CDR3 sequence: CAWTQALGANVLTF. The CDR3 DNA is TGTGCCTGGACTCAGGCCCTTGGGGCCAACGTCCTGACTTTC.

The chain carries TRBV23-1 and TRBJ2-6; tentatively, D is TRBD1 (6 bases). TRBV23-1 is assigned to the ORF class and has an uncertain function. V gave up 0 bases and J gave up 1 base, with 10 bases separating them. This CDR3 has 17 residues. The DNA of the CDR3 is TGCGCCAGCAGTCAATCCTTGACAGGATCTGGGGCCAACGTCCTGACTTTC. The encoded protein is CASSQSLTGSGANVLTF.

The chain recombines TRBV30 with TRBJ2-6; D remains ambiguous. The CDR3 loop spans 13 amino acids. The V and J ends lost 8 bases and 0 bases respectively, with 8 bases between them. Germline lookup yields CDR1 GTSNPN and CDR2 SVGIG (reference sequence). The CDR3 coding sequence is TGTGCCGGGTCTTTCTCTGGGGCCAACGTCCTGACTTTC. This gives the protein CAGSFSGANVLTF.

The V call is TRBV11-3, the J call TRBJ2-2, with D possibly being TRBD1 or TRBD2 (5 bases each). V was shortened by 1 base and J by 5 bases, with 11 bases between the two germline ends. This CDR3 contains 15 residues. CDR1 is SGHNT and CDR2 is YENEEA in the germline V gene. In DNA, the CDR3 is TGTGCCAGCAGCTTAGGGGGGTACGGGACCGGGGAGCTGTTTTTT. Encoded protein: CASSLGGYGTGELFF.

CDR3 loop: CASRRPEGANGNTIYF. Here the CDR3 DNA reads TGTGCCAGCAGACGCCCGGAGGGGGCGAATGGAAACACCATATATTTT. The genes are TRBV28 and TRBJ1-3; 7 bases are a match to TRBD1. The CDR3 consists of 16 residues. Germline CDR1 reads MDHEN; CDR2 reads SYDVKM. V dropped 6 bases and J dropped 3; count of bases not matched to a gene: 11.

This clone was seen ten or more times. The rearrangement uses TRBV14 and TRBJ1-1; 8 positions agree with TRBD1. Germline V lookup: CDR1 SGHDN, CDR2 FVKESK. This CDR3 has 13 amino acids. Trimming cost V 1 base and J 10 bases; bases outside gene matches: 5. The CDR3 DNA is TGTGCCAGCAGCCAAGGTGGACAGGGATCAGCTTTCTTT. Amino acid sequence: CASSQGGQGSAFF. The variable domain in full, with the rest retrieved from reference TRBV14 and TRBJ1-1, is EAGVTQFPSHSVIEKGQTVTLRCDPISGHDNLYWYRRVMGKEIKFLLHFVKESKQDESGMPNNRFLAERTGGTYSTLKVQPAELEDSGVYFCASSQGGQGSAFFGQGTRLTVV.

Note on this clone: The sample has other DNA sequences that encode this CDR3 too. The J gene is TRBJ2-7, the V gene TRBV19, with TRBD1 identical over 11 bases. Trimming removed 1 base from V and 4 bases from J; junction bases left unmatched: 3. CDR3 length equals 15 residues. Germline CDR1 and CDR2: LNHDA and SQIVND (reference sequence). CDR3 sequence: CASSIGGQGAYEQYF. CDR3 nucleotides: TGTGCCAGTAGTATAGGAGGACAGGGGGCGTACGAGCAGTACTTC.

The CDR3 DNA is TGCGCCAGCAGCCAGAGACAGGGGAACAATGAGCAGTTCTTC. Translated, it gives CASSQRQGNNEQFF. The chain uses TRBV4-3 and TRBJ2-1; 8 bases align to TRBD1. The CDR3 runs 14 residues. Germline CDR1 is LGHNA and CDR2 is YSLEER. V gave up 3 bases and J gave up 5 bases; unmatched junction bases: 3.

The CDR3 here is CASSLGTDSQETQYF. The CDR3 bases are TGTGCCAGCAGCTTGGGGACAGATTCTCAAGAGACCCAGTACTTC. The genes are TRBV11-3 and TRBJ2-5; 7 bases agree with TRBD1. This CDR3 comprises 15 residues. The germline gives CDR1 SGHNT, CDR2 YENEEA. Trimming removed 3 bases from V and 2 bases from J; junction bases left unmatched: 6.

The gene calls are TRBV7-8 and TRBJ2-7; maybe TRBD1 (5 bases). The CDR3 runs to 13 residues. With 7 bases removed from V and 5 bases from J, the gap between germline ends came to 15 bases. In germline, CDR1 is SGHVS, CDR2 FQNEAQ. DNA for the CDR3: TGTGCCAGCAAGGGGCCAGTTATCCACGAGCAGTACTTC. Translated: CASKGPVIHEQYF.

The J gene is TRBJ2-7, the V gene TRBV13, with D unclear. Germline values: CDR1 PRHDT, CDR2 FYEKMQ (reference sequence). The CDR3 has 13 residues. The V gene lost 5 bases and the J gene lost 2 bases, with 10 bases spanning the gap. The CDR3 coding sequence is TGTGCCAGCAGCCGGACCGGTACCTACGAGCAGTACTTC. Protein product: CASSRTGTYEQYF.